This T cell receptor (beta chain) emerged from a study of shared clonotypes between healthy human individuals. CDR3 length: 16 amino acids. V lost 0 bases and J lost 15; bases outside the gene matches: 8. Germline CDR1 reads SGHTA; CDR2 reads FQGNSA. Per the original data handling: With immunoSEQ giving junction-only sequences and no quality scores, filtering differed. Data came from immunoSEQ multiplex PCR; TCRdb stores just in-frame clones and leaves some out. That table supplies the V and J calls and clone size; D and trimming were determined from the DNA. Seen here are 2 million to 2.5 million clones, approximately 96% observed once, and the top ten hold roughly 0.13%.

The sequenced sample consisted of naive CD4+ T cells sorted from blood. Subset defined: CD45RA+ positively selected. This clonotype was obtained from a man aged 18 to 35 in good health. The V call is TRBV7-2, the J call TRBJ2-1; 16 bases map to TRBD2. CDR3 nucleotides: TGTGCCAGCAGCTTAGCCGGGACTAGCGGGAGGGGCCATCGGTTCTTC. Translated: CASSLAGTSGRGHRFF.